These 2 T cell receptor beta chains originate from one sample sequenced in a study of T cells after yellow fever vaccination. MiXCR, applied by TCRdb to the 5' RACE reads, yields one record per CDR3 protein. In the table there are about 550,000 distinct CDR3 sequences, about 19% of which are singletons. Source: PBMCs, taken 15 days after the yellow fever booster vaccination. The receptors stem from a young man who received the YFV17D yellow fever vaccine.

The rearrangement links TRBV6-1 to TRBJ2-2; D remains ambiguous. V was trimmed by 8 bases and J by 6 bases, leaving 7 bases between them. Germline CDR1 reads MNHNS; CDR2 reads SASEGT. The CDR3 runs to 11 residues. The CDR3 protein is CASALPGELFF. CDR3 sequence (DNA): TGTGCCAGCGCTTTGCCCGGGGAGCTGTTTTTT.

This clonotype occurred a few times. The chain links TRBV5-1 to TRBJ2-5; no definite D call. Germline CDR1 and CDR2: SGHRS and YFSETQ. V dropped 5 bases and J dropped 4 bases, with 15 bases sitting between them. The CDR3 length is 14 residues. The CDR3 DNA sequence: TGCGCCAGCAGGATTGGCACAACTACAGAGACCCAGTACTTC. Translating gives CASRIGTTTETQYF.